The following is a T cell receptor beta chain sequence with its context. It has no known antigen specificity. No base qualities exist here, and no much larger clone lies one base off it. In Seattle, one collaborating source enrolled patients while the infection was active and tracked those patients longitudinally over the course of disease. The collaborating institutions used their own protocols to collect whole blood in K2EDTA tubes. Collaborator samples were shipped for TCRbeta analysis as frozen whole blood, isolated PBMCs, or DNA extracted from either sample type. The immunoSEQ Assay, a bias-controlled multiplex PCR, was used to amplify TCRbeta CDR3 regions from genomic DNA. From the authors' description of their analysis: Nucleated cell counts per sample were estimated from amplification of reference gene primers within the assay. Sequence reads were collapsed and filtered to measure the absolute abundance of every unique TCRbeta CDR3 rearrangement. For each sample, productive Simpson clonality was calculated by taking the square root of Simpson's diversity index across productive rearrangements. TCRdb retrieved this table from immuneACCESS and kept in-frame rearrangements only. Not all clones are present; in checked studies, unresolved V genes account for under half, and no reason is known for the remainder. The DNA was the basis for D and trimming; V, J and clone size are from that table. Present in this sample are over 450,000 clones, roughly 89% of which were seen just once. Together, the top ten hold 0.7% to 1% of the sample.

The germline V gene yields MDHEN for CDR1 and SYDVKM for CDR2. Taken from cysteine to phenylalanine, the CDR3 has 13 residues. Here the CDR3 DNA is all that survives: 39 bases in frame from base 1. Relative to germline, V is missing 4 bases and J is missing 4 bases, with 3 bases of the junction outside any gene match. These data are taken from a study of blood T cell repertoires in COVID-19 (dated by TCRdb to about 2020). At the level of the whole study: Samples covering the acute and convalescent phases of COVID-19 were provided by collaborators in the United States, Italy and Spain. A de-identified subject ID, COVID-19 status, age in years and sex were almost always included in the sample metadata. Where HLA class I and class II types were available, the types were taken from metadata supplied by the sample provider, not from assay-based typing. Samples were obtained from the ongoing ImmuneRACE study (first 160 participants) and from some 1,200 subjects provided by 6 global collaborators. The prospective study material was composed of cDNA or gDNA derived from T cells, B-cell-depleted T cells, or PBMCs. The dataset comprised deeply sampled blood TCRbeta repertoires from subjects exposed to, actively infected with, or recovered from COVID-19. The repertoires were released in a freely available public database intended as a resource for research on the immune response to SARS-CoV-2.

General findings and caveats noted by the study authors: Clinical and demographic metadata were provided uncurated, with the amount varying by source and participant.

Sequenced input: peripheral blood. The sequence links TRBV28 to TRBJ1-2; TRBD1 matches 7 bases in the middle. The origin of this receptor is a young man with COVID-19, enrolled during active disease. Here the CDR3 is given as CASSSTGAYGYTF. The nucleotides read TGTGCCAGCAGTTCCACAGGGGCCTATGGCTACACCTTC.